This T cell receptor (beta chain) was sequenced for a study of cytomegalovirus exposure and HLA in healthy donors. Study conclusions and caveats: Cytomegalovirus association was assigned to 170 or so TCR beta chains. Most observed TCR sequences were rare, whereas some public TCRs were detected in many donors. Researchers reported that a few CMV-associated chains were confirmed in vitro as CMV antigen-specific.

CDR3 length: 16 amino acids. Germline V gene lookup returns CDR1 SNHLY and CDR2 FYNNEI. The V segment lost 4 bases and the J segment 2 bases; nucleotides outside the gene matches: 6. Points on this clone: Its target is not known.

Profiled with immunoSEQ multiplex PCR; TCRdb holds only in-frame clones, not every one. The sample records under 140,000 clones, approximately 89% being singletons. The donors were members of the roughly 120-subject validation cohort (separate from the approximately 670-subject first cohort). The chain combines TRBV2 with TRBJ2-3; 10 bases are shared with TRBD2. Source material: PBMCs. This clonotype was sampled from a woman aged 18-30 years in good health and CMV-seronegative. In nucleotides, the CDR3 is TGTGCCAGCAGTGGGAGACTAGCGGGCCCCACAGATACGCAGTATTTT. Protein product: CASSGRLAGPTDTQYF.